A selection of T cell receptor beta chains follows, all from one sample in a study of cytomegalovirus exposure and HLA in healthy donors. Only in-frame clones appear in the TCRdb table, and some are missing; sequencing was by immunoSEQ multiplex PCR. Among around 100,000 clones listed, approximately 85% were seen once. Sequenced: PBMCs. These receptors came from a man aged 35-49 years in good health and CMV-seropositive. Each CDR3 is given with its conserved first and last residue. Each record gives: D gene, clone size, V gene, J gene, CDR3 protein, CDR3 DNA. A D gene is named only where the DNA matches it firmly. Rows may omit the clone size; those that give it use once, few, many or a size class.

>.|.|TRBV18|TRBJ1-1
CASSPQEDVGTEAFF
TGTGCCAGCTCCCCTCAGGAGGACGTGGGCACTGAAGCTTTCTTT
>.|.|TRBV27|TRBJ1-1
CASSPLEMNTEAFF
TGTGCCAGCAGTCCCTTGGAGATGAACACTGAAGCTTTCTTT
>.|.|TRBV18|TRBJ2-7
CASSPTGAYEQYF
TGTGCCAGCTCACCGACAGGTGCCTACGAGCAGTACTTC
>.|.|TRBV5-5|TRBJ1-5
CASSLSVGADQPQHF
TGTGCCAGCAGCTTATCTGTGGGGGCAGATCAGCCCCAGCATTTT
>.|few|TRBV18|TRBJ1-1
CASSPYGRDTEAFF
TGTGCCAGCTCACCATATGGCAGGGACACTGAAGCTTTCTTT
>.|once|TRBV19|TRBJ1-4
CASTPPDSATNEKLFF
TGTGCCAGTACCCCCCCGGACAGTGCAACTAATGAAAAACTGTTTTTT
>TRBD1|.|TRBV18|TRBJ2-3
CASSSTGHSTDTQYF
TGTGCCAGCTCATCGACAGGGCATAGCACAGATACGCAGTATTTT
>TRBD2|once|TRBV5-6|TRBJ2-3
CASSLGLAGGTDTQYF
TGTGCCAGCAGCTTGGGACTAGCGGGGGGCACAGATACGCAGTATTTT
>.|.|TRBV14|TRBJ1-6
CASSRRRGSSPLHF
TGTGCCAGCAGCAGGCGGAGGGGTTCATCACCCCTCCACTTT
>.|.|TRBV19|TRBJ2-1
CASSINSVGGSRGEQFF
TGTGCCAGTAGTATAAACTCGGTAGGAGGGAGTCGTGGTGAGCAGTTCTTC
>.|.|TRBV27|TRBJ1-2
CASGSQGLNYGYTF
TGTGCCAGCGGTAGTCAGGGATTAAACTATGGCTACACCTTC
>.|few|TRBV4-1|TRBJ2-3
CASSQAPQGSPDTQYF
TGCGCCAGCAGCCAAGCCCCTCAGGGTTCTCCAGATACGCAGTATTTT
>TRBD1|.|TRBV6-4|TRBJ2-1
CASSRDSYNEQFF
TGTGCCAGCAGCCGGGACAGTTACAATGAGCAGTTCTTC
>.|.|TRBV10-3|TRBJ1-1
CAISERGGNTEAFF
TGTGCCATCAGTGAGAGGGGCGGTAACACTGAAGCTTTCTTT
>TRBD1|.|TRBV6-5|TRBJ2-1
CASSLGQGNYNEQFF
TGTGCCAGCAGTTTAGGACAGGGTAACTACAATGAGCAGTTCTTC
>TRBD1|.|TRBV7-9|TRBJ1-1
CASSFGQGNTEAFF
TGTGCCAGCAGCTTTGGACAGGGTAACACTGAAGCTTTCTTT
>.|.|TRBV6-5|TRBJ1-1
CASSRDSRSTEAFF
TGTGCCAGCAGCCGCGACAGCCGGAGCACTGAAGCTTTCTTT
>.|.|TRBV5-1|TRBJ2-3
CASSSGVLTDTQYF
TGCGCCAGCAGCTCGGGGGTCCTCACAGATACGCAGTATTTT
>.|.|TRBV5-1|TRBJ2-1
CASSFVGEAYNEQFF
TGCGCCAGCAGCTTTGTAGGGGAGGCCTACAATGAGCAGTTCTTC
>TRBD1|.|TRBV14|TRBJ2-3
CASSQARGHGTDTQYF
TGTGCCAGCAGCCAAGCCAGGGGGCATGGCACAGATACGCAGTATTTT
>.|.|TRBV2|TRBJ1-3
CASSEALSGNTIYF
TGTGCCAGCAGTGAAGCACTCTCTGGAAACACCATATATTTT
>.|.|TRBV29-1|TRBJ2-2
CSVGQTRTGELFF
TGCAGCGTCGGACAGACCCGGACCGGGGAGCTGTTTTTT
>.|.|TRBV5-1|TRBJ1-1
CASSSRGGTEAFF
TGCGCCAGCAGCTCCCGGGGGGGCACTGAAGCTTTCTTT
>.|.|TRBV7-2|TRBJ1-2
CASSAQGSGYTF
TGTGCCAGCAGCGCGCAGGGCTCTGGCTACACCTTC
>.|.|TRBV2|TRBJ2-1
CASITGSSYNEQFF
TGTGCCAGCATTACAGGCAGCTCCTACAATGAGCAGTTCTTC
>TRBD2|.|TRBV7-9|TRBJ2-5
CASSGKRGQETQYF
TGTGCCAGCAGCGGTAAGCGGGGCCAAGAGACCCAGTACTTC
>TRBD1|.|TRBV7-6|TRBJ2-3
CASSWTGESEDTQYF
TGTGCCAGCAGCTGGACAGGGGAATCGGAGGATACGCAGTATTTT
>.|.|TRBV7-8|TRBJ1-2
CASSLVGQANYGYTF
TGTGCCAGCAGCTTAGTGGGGCAGGCAAACTATGGCTACACCTTC
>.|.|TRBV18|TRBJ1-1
CASSRQTLPSMNTEAFF
TGTGCCAGCTCACGACAGACCTTACCCTCAATGAACACTGAAGCTTTCTTT
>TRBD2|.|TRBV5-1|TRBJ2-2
CASTTAGGTNTGELFF
TGCGCCAGCACCACAGCGGGAGGAACGAACACCGGGGAGCTGTTTTTT
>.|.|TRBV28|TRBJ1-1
CASSFARSGTEAFF
TGTGCCAGCAGTTTCGCGCGGAGTGGCACTGAAGCTTTCTTT
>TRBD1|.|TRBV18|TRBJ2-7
CASSPPRQGAWEQYF
TGTGCCAGCTCACCACCTCGGCAGGGGGCTTGGGAGCAGTACTTC
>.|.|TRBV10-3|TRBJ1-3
CAISQGQTSSGNTIYF
TGTGCCATCAGTCAAGGACAGACGAGCTCTGGAAACACCATATATTTT
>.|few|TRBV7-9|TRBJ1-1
CASSLGEQGIGRNTEAFF
TGTGCCAGCAGCTTAGGGGAACAGGGTATAGGACGGAACACTGAAGCTTTCTTT
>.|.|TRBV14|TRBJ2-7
CASSQGGSLYEQHF
TGTGCCAGCAGCCAAGGAGGAAGTCTTTACGAGCAGCACTTC
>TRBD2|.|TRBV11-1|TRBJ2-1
CASSLTSGGEQFF
TGTGCCAGCAGCTTGACTAGCGGGGGTGAGCAGTTCTTC
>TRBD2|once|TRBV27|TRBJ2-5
CASSLSPAGPARTQYF
TGTGCCAGCAGTTTATCCCCAGCGGGACCTGCCAGGACCCAGTACTTC